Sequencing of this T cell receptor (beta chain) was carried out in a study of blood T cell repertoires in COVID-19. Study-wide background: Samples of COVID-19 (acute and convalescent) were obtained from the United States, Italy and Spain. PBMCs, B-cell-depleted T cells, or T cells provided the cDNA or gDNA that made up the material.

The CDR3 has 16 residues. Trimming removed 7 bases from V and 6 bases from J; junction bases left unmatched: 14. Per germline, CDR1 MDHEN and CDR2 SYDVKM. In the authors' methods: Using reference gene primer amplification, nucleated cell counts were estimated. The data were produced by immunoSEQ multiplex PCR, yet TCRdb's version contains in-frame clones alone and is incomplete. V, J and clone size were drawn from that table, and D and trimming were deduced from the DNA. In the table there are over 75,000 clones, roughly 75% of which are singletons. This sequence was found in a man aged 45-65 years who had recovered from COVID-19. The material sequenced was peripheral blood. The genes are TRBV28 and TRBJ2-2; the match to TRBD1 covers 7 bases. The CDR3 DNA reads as TGTGCCAGCATCCAAGGGGGCGCGGACCCCGCCGGGGAGCTGTTTTTT. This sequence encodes CASIQGGADPAGELFF.